This entry concerns a single T cell receptor beta chain. This clonotype was detected only a few times. The antigen it binds to is not known. Base qualities are missing; no much larger clone stands one base away. These data originate in a study of response to subunit inactivated influenza vaccine (dated 2018 in TCRdb). As for the study more broadly: The study used deep quantitative T cell receptor repertoire profiling to track responses to a trivalent subunit inactivated influenza vaccine. Broad study findings and their caveats: The authors proposed that each seasonal influenza vaccination may bring in only a limited number of new T cells.

Library prep was done by RT-PCR. The sample was run on an Illumina HiSeq 2500. The public reads were quality trimmed at Q25 with fastp and then assembled into clones with MiXCR by TCRdb, keeping productive beta chains. Each record represents a unique CDR3 protein, reported with the most common genes and DNA among its rows. The sample table holds hundreds of thousands of distinct CDR3 sequences, of which about 15% were seen once. Clones ranked in the top ten supply 5.5% to 7% of the sample. The V and J ends are trimmed by 4 bases and 8 bases, leaving 11 bases between them. CDR1 is given as MGHDK and CDR2 as SYGVNS, both from the germline V gene. The CDR3 spans 13 residues, from the cysteine through the phenylalanine. Here the CDR3 DNA is all that survives: 39 bases in frame from base 1.

The rearrangement joined TRBV25-1 to TRBJ1-4; the D gene cannot be resolved reliably. This clonotype was obtained from a man between 50 and 59 years old who received an inactivated influenza vaccine. Donor details come from another sample of the same person, matched by shared clones. The starting material was PBMCs from blood, obtained approximately 15 days before vaccination. The CDR3 here reads CASSVAFGEKLFF. The DNA reads TGTGCCAGCAGTGTCGCGTTCGGGGAAAAACTGTTTTTT.